The clone carrying this T cell receptor (beta chain) was observed a handful of times. Its antigen is as yet unknown. These data belong to a study of response to subunit inactivated influenza vaccine. TCRdb reprocessed the RT-PCR reads with MiXCR, giving one entry per CDR3 protein. The repertoire includes a few hundred thousand distinct CDR3 sequences, around 7.7% of them detected once, and 10% to 15% sits in the top ten. Germline-derived CDR1 and CDR2 are SGHVS and FQNEAQ. V was clipped by 7 bases and J by 4 bases, with 22 bases between them. This CDR3 contains 16 residues. General study findings and limits: Authors suggested each seasonal influenza vaccination recruits few new T cells.

The rearrangement links TRBV7-8 to TRBJ1-2; TRBD1 is a possible D gene (6 bases). The TCR sequence derives from a man aged 50-75 years who received an inactivated influenza vaccine. Here the sequenced sample was PBMCs from blood, taken around 2 years after vaccination. In DNA form, the CDR3 reads TGTGCCAGCACCTCGGAGACAGGCCTATTTCCCTATGGCTACACCTTC. This encodes CASTSETGLFPYGYTF.